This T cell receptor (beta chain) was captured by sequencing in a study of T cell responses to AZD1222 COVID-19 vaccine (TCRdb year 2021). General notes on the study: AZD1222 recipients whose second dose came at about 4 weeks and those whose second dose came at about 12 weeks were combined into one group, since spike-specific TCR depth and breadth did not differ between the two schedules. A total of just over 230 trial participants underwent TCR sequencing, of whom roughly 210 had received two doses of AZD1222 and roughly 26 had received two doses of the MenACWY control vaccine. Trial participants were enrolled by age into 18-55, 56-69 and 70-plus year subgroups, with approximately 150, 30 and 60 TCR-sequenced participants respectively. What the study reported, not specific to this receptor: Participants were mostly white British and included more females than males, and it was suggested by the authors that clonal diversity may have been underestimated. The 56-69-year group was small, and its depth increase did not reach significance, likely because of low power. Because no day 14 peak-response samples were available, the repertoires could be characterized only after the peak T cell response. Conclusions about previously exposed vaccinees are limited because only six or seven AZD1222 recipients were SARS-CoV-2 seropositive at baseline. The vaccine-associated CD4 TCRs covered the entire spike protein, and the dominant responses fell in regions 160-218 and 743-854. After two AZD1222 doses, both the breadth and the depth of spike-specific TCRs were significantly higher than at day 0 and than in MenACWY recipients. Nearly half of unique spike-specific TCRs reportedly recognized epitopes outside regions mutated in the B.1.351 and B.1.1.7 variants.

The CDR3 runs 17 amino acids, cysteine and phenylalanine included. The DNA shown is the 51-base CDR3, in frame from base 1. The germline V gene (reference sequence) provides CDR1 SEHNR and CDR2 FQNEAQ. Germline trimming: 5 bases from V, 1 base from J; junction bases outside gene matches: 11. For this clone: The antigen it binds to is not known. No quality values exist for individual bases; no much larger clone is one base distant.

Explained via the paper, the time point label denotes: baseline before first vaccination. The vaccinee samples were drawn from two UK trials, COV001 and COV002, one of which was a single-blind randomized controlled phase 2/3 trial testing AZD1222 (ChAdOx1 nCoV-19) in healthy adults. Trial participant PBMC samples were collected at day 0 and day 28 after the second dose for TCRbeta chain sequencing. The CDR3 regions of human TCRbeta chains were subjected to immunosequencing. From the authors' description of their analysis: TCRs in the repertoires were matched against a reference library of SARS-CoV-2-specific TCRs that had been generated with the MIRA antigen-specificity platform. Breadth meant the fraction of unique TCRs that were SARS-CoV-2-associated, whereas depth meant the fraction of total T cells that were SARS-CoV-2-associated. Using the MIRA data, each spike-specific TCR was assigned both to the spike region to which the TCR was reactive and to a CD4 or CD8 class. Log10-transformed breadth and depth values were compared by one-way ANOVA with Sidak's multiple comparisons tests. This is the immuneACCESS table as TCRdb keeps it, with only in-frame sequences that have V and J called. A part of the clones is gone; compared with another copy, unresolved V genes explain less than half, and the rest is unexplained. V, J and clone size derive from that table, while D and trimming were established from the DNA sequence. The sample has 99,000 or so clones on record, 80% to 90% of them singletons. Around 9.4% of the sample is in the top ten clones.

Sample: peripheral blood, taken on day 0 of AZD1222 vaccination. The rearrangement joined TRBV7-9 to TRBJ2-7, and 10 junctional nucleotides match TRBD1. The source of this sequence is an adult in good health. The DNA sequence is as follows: TGTGCCAGCAGCCAAAAAACCGGGACAGGGGTGTCCTACGAGCAGTACTTC. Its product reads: CASSQKTGTGVSYEQYF.